The 12 T cell receptor beta chains in this list originate from one sample, sequenced in a study of Graves' ophthalmopathy and Graves' hyperthyroidism. Amplified TCR beta CDR3 regions were obtained using RNA transcripts as template. RT-PCR was first run with HTBI primers, then multiplex PCR in a second round. One entry per CDR3 protein, called by TCRdb with MiXCR from the multiplex PCR reads. The data contain fewer than 650,000 distinct CDR3 sequences, approximately 22% of them singletons. The sequencing sample was made of peripheral blood. These receptors were collected from a woman in her late teens or twenties with stable Graves' hyperthyroidism. Some clones in this sample may be carry-over from other donors' samples.

Ten or more counts support this clonotype. The gene calls are TRBV19 and TRBJ1-3, with 7 positions matching TRBD1. V lost 6 bases to trimming and J lost 0 bases; unmatched junction nucleotides: 5. CDR1 is LNHDA and CDR2 is SQIVND in the germline V gene (reference sequence). The CDR3 is 15 amino acids. CDR3 nucleotides: TGTGCCAGTAGAACAGGGGTGAACTCTGGAAACACCATATATTTT. This encodes CASRTGVNSGNTIYF.

The V call is TRBV19, the J call TRBJ1-5; 7 bases are a match to TRBD1. V was clipped by 5 bases and J by 3 bases; unmatched bases: 7. The CDR3 covers 15 residues. Germline-derived CDR1 and CDR2 are LNHDA and SQIVND (reference sequence). The DNA of the CDR3 is TGTGCCAGTAGTGCCGACAGGGAGTACAATCAGCCCCAGCATTTT. Protein sequence: CASSADREYNQPQHF.

Many counts were recorded for this clonotype. The rearrangement uses TRBV20-1 and TRBJ2-7, with 7 bases lining up with TRBD2. There are 13 residues in the CDR3. The V gene end was trimmed by 3 bases and the J gene end by 2 bases; junction bases not matched to a gene: 4. Germline loops: CDR1 DFQATT, CDR2 SNEGSKA (reference sequence). The CDR3 region is CSASKGTTYEQYF. In DNA form, the CDR3 reads TGCAGTGCTAGTAAGGGGACTACCTACGAGCAGTACTTC.

The chain recombines TRBV12-3 or TRBV12-4 with TRBJ2-7; no clear D. The CDR3 consists of 13 residues. Trimming pared 11 bases from V and 2 bases from J, leaving 16 bases between. The CDR3 protein is CAVPRGTTYEQYF. The CDR3 DNA reads TGTGCCGTCCCCCGCGGCACCACCTACGAGCAGTACTTC.

This clonotype was observed a few times. The V and J genes are TRBV6-1 and TRBJ2-3; D possibly corresponds to TRBD1 (7 bases). Germline lookup yields CDR1 MNHNS and CDR2 SASEGT. This CDR3 has 15 residues. V was clipped by 5 bases and J by 4 bases, with 16 bases between them. DNA for the CDR3: TGTGCCAGCAGTCTTCAGGGGGGCAGCCCAGATACGCAGTATTTT. It is translated as CASSLQGGSPDTQYF.

This clonotype was picked up many times. This chain links TRBV29-1 with TRBJ1-5, with TRBD1 matching over 9 bases. CDR1 and CDR2 (germline): SQVTM, ANQGSEA. J lost 4 bases, V lost 7 bases, and 8 bases had no gene match. CDR3 size: 14 residues. CDR3 coding DNA: TGCAGCGCCAAGGACAGGGGTAGGAATCAGCCCCAGCATTTT. Translating it yields CSAKDRGRNQPQHF.

This clonotype was detected many times. The CDR3 DNA follows: TGTGCCAGCATGTCGGGACAGGGGGCCCGGAACACTGAAGCTTTCTTT. Translated, it gives CASMSGQGARNTEAFF. The rearrangement uses TRBV28 and TRBJ1-1, with TRBD1 matching 12 bases. This CDR3 region has 16 residues. V shed 7 bases and J 1 base; nucleotides not matched to a gene: 7. The V gene's germline CDR1 is MDHEN and CDR2 SYDVKM. The full variable domain, its missing parts supplied by reference TRBV28 and TRBJ1-1, is DVKVTQSSRYLVKRTGEKVFLECVQDMDHENMFWYRQDPGLGLRLIYFSYDVKMKEKGDIPEGYSVSREKKERFSLILESASTNQTSMYLCASMSGQGARNTEAFFGQGTRLTVV.

The chain uses TRBV20-1 and TRBJ1-1; tentative D call: TRBD1 (6 bases). CDR1 is DFQATT, CDR2 SNEGSKA, per germline (reference sequence). The CDR3 length is 12 residues. Trimming cost V 2 bases and J 5 bases, with 9 bases left between them. The CDR3 DNA reads TGCAGTGCTAGACCAGGGGATACTGAAGCTTTCTTT. It is translated as CSARPGDTEAFF.

This clonotype was counted ten times or more. This chain links TRBV7-2 with TRBJ1-1; weak D call: TRBD1 (5 bases). The germline V gene has CDR1 SGHTA and CDR2 FQGNSA. V lost 4 bases and J 0 bases, leaving 9 bases between the germline ends. CDR3 length equals 14 residues. CDR3 loop: CASSSGRMNTEAFF. The CDR3 coding sequence is TGTGCCAGCAGCTCGGGACGGATGAACACTGAAGCTTTCTTT.

At least ten counts were recorded for this clonotype. This chain uses TRBV28 with TRBJ1-1, with unresolved D. The V end lost 4 bases, the J end lost 10 bases, and 13 bases lay between the germline ends. This CDR3 has 12 amino acids. Germline V gene sequence: CDR1 MDHEN, CDR2 SYDVKM. The CDR3 protein is CASSSLTEPAFF. The CDR3 DNA sequence: TGTGCCAGCAGTTCCCTGACGGAACCAGCTTTCTTT.

Many counts were recorded for this clonotype. This rearrangement joins TRBV4-1 to TRBJ2-4, with D maybe TRBD2 (5 bases). CDR3 length: 18 amino acids. Trimming pared 1 base from V and 3 bases from J, leaving 19 bases between. Germline V gives CDR1 MGHRA, CDR2 YSYEKL. CDR3 DNA sequence: TGCGCCAGCAGCCAAGGAATCGCGAAGGGTCGGGGCAAAAACATTCAGTACTTC. Protein sequence: CASSQGIAKGRGKNIQYF.

This clonotype was recorded many times. The V call is TRBV3-1, the J call TRBJ1-6; no definite D call. V lost 1 base and J lost 7, with 11 bases in between. The CDR3 sequence is 15 residues long. CDR1 is LGHDT, CDR2 YNNKEL, per germline (reference sequence). DNA of the CDR3: TGTGCCAGCAGCCAAGGTTCAGGACTAAATTCACCCCTCCACTTT. It specifies CASSQGSGLNSPLHF.